Detailed here is one TCR beta chain. The antigen is unknown. The missing conserved phenylalanine or tryptophan at the end of this CDR3 makes a read error likely. Researchers ran the PCR with 60 Vbeta and 13 Jbeta primers. Profiled with immunoSEQ multiplex PCR; TCRdb holds only in-frame clones, not every one. This table holds about 180,000 clones, 77% found once. Donors consisted of healthy bone marrow donors. These data belong to a study of cytomegalovirus exposure and HLA in healthy donors. Looking at the study overall: A data release that came early held approximately 85 million unique TCRs from HLA-typed donors.

Findings and limits, study-wide: While the bulk of TCR sequences proved rare, some public TCRs turned up in many donors.

Sequencing used PBMCs. The sequence came from a woman in her fifties or sixties in good health and CMV-seropositive.

The CDR3 loop is CASSQDLSRGPYGYTL. The CDR3 DNA sequence: TGCGCCAGCAGCCAAGATCTGAGCAGGGGGCCTTATGGCTACACCCTC. The V and J genes are TRBV4-3 and TRBJ1-2, with 8 bases matching TRBD1. The CDR3 covers 16 residues. Germline V gives CDR1 LGHNA, CDR2 YSLEER. V was pared by 0 bases and J by 5 bases, with 8 bases of the junction left unmatched.